The rows below give T cell receptor beta chains drawn from one sample of a study of identical twins. TCRdb independently ran MiXCR on the 5' RACE reads; one entry per CDR3 protein. The table records about 720,000 distinct CDR3 sequences, 8.5% to 9% of them present only once. These data also featured in a second study, about yellow fever vaccine responses in identical twins.

The specimen sequenced was PBMCs. These receptors all come from a woman between 18 and 29 years old in good health. CDR3s include the opening cysteine and the closing phenylalanine or tryptophan. The D gene is left open where the match is weak. Clone size is not always given. Where it is, it says once, few, many or a class for expanded clones.

j_call v_call d_call clone_size cdr3_length cdr3_nt cdr3_aa
TRBJ1-4 TRBV25-1 - few 15 TGTGCCAGCAGTGAATTAGGCGATCTCCCGGAAAAACTGTTTTTT CASSELGDLPEKLFF
TRBJ2-2 TRBV7-9 - - 15 TGTGCCAGCAGCGGTCGTGGGCCTGACACCGGGGAGCTGTTTTTT CASSGRGPDTGELFF
TRBJ2-1 TRBV7-2 - few 13 TGTGCCAGCAGCCGAAGGACTGACAATGAGCAGTTCTTC CASSRRTDNEQFF
TRBJ1-2 TRBV6-4 - few 12 TGTGCCAGCAGTGATGGCGACTATGGCTACACCTTC CASSDGDYGYTF
TRBJ2-7 TRBV20-1 TRBD2 - 14 TGCAGTGCTAACGAGCGGGGGTCCACCTACGAGCAGTACTTC CSANERGSTYEQYF
TRBJ2-3 TRBV7-8 - few 15 TGTGCCAGCAGGTTAAGATGGGGAGTCACAGATACGCAGTATTTT CASRLRWGVTDTQYF
TRBJ2-1 TRBV11-2 TRBD2 many 16 TGTGCCAGCAGCGCAGCGGGAGGGCCGGATTACAATGAGCAGTTCTTC CASSAAGGPDYNEQFF
TRBJ2-1 TRBV27 TRBD2 few 15 TGTGCCAGCAAAAAGCGGGAGGGCTTATACAATGAGCAGTTCTTC CASKKREGLYNEQFF
TRBJ1-1 TRBV29-1 - - 13 TGCAGCGTTGAATCAGGAGTGAACACTGAAGCTTTCTTT CSVESGVNTEAFF
TRBJ1-2 TRBV6-5 - few 14 TGTGCCAGCAGTTACCTGCAGGAGGGCTATGGCTACACCTTC CASSYLQEGYGYTF
TRBJ1-1 TRBV7-9 - - 16 TGTGCCAGCAGCTTATCCCCGAACGATCTGAACACTGAAGCTTTCTTT CASSLSPNDLNTEAFF
TRBJ2-2 TRBV20-1 - - 12 TGCAGTGCTCCCCTCCAGGTTGGGGAGCTGTTTTTT CSAPLQVGELFF
TRBJ2-5 TRBV2 TRBD2 few 14 TGTGCCAGCAGTGATTGGACTAGTCAAGAGACCCAGTACTTC CASSDWTSQETQYF
TRBJ2-5 TRBV6-6 - few 13 TGTGCCAGCAGTCAGAGACAGGAGGAGACCCAGTACTTC CASSQRQEETQYF
TRBJ2-7 TRBV20-1 - - 15 TGCAGTGCCCCCCGAGCCCTAGGAAGCTCCTACGAGCAGTACTTC CSAPRALGSSYEQYF
TRBJ2-7 TRBV20-1 TRBD2 few 17 TGCAGTGCTAGAGCCCCCCTGGGGACTAGCGGTTCCTACGAGCAGTACTTC CSARAPLGTSGSYEQYF
TRBJ1-2 TRBV10-2 TRBD1 few 15 TGCGCCAGCAGTGTAGGGACAGCAACTAACTATGGCTACACCTTC CASSVGTATNYGYTF
TRBJ2-5 TRBV24-1 - - 12 TGTGCAACATCGACAGCCCAAGAGACCCAGTACTTC CATSTAQETQYF
TRBJ2-6 TRBV20-1 - few 16 TGCAGTGCTATACGTACTGGTAATCTTGGGGCCAACGTCCTGACTTTC CSAIRTGNLGANVLTF
TRBJ2-1 TRBV14 TRBD1 few 16 TGTGCCAGCAGGCTCACAGGGGGTGAAAGGTTCCATGAGCAGTTCTTC CASRLTGGERFHEQFF
TRBJ2-7 TRBV6-2/TRBV6-3 TRBD2 many 16 TGTGCCAGCAGTTCTCCTGCGACTAGCAGGTCCTACGAGCAGTACTTC CASSSPATSRSYEQYF
TRBJ2-7 TRBV28 - - 14 TGTGCCAGCAGTTCGAACGACCGAGCCTACGAGCAGTACTTC CASSSNDRAYEQYF
TRBJ2-7 TRBV27 - few 12 TGTGCCAGCAGTACCTTGGGCCACGAGCAGTACTTC CASSTLGHEQYF
TRBJ2-5 TRBV28 TRBD2 - 14 TGTGCCAGCAGTTCCCCGGGGGGGCGAGAGACCCAGTACTTC CASSSPGGRETQYF
TRBJ2-2 TRBV20-1 TRBD2 - 16 TGCAGTGCCGGGACTAGCGGGGGGGCCAGGGCCGGGGAGCTGTTTTTT CSAGTSGGARAGELFF
TRBJ2-1 TRBV6-1 TRBD1 few 13 TGTGCCAGCACGACAGGGGTATCGAATGAGCAGTTCTTC CASTTGVSNEQFF
TRBJ2-7 TRBV29-1 TRBD2 few 15 TGCAGCGTTGCTACCTGGACTAGCAGTGAGGGGGAGCAGTACTTC CSVATWTSSEGEQYF
TRBJ2-5 TRBV7-7 TRBD2 - 20 TGTGCTAGCAGCTTATCGACTTGGGTTGGCGGGGGGGCCTTATCAGAGACCCAGTACTTC CASSLSTWVGGGALSETQYF
TRBJ1-1 TRBV5-1 TRBD1 - 15 TGCGCCAGCAGGCAGGAGGTAGGGGGCTTAACTGAAGCTTTCTTT CASRQEVGGLTEAFF
TRBJ2-7 TRBV12-3/TRBV12-4 TRBD1 few 15 TGTGCCAGCGCAACCCCGGGACAGGGGCCCTACGAGCAGTACTTC CASATPGQGPYEQYF
TRBJ2-5 TRBV2 - - 13 TGTGCCAGCAGGGTGAGGGGTCTGGAGACCCAGTACTTC CASRVRGLETQYF
TRBJ2-7 TRBV6-4 - many 19 TGTGCCAGCAGTCACGTCGCCCCGGCGATGATAGCTGACGGCTACGAGCAGTACTTC CASSHVAPAMIADGYEQYF
TRBJ2-3 TRBV3-1 TRBD2 few 16 TGTGCCAGCAGCCAAGACAGCGGGACTGGCACAGATACGCAGTATTTT CASSQDSGTGTDTQYF
TRBJ2-3 TRBV6-1 TRBD2 many 15 TGTGCCAGCAGCCTACTAGCGGGACGCACAGATACGCAGTATTTT CASSLLAGRTDTQYF
TRBJ2-7 TRBV7-2 - few 12 TGTGCCAGCAGCTCTAGCGTTGGCAGGGCTTACTTC CASSSSVGRAYF
TRBJ1-5 TRBV5-6 - - 13 TGTGCCAGCAGCTTTCAGTTAGAACAGCCCCAGCATTTT CASSFQLEQPQHF
TRBJ2-3 TRBV28 TRBD2 - 15 TGTGCCAGCACCCTAGCGGGGGGGAGCACAGATACGCAGTATTTT CASTLAGGSTDTQYF
TRBJ2-7 TRBV10-3 - - 12 TGTGCCACAAAGGGACGGCCTTTGGAGCAGTACTTC CATKGRPLEQYF
TRBJ2-7 TRBV28 - few 15 TGTGCCACCGAGGGTACGGGGGAGAATCCTTACGAGCAGTACTTC CATEGTGENPYEQYF
TRBJ2-7 TRBV6-2/TRBV6-3 - - 14 TGTGCCAGCAGTTCCCCCCGCGAGGGCAACGAGCAGTACTTC CASSSPREGNEQYF
TRBJ1-2 TRBV9 - once 13 TGTGCCAGCCGCTCCCGCGTCGACTATGGCTACACCTTC CASRSRVDYGYTF
TRBJ1-2 TRBV20-1 - - 13 TGCAGTGCTAGAATCGGGGAGATAGATGGCTACACCTTC CSARIGEIDGYTF
TRBJ2-1 TRBV10-3 TRBD2 many 16 TGTGCCATCAGTGAGTCCGGGACTAGAACCTACAATGAGCAGTTCTTC CAISESGTRTYNEQFF
TRBJ1-2 TRBV7-9 TRBD1 many 15 TGTGCCAGCAGCTTAGTGGGACAGACTAACTATGGCTACACCTTC CASSLVGQTNYGYTF
TRBJ2-2 TRBV9 TRBD2 - 18 TGTGCCAGCAGCAGACACGATAGCGGGAGTAGTAACACCGGGGAGCTGTTTTTT CASSRHDSGSSNTGELFF
TRBJ2-7 TRBV20-1 - - 13 TGCAGTGCTAGAGCGGGTGGGGCCTACGAGCAGTACTTC CSARAGGAYEQYF